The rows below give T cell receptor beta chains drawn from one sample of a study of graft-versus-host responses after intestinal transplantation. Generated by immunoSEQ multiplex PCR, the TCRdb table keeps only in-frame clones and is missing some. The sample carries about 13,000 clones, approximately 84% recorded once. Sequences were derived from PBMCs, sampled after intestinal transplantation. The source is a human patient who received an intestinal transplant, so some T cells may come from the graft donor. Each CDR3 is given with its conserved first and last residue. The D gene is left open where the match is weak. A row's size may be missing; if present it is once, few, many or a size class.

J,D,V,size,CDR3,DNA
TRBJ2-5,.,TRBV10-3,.,CAISGRAEETQYF,TGTGCCATCAGTGGCAGGGCCGAGGAGACCCAGTACTTC
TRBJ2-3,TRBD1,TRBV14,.,CASSRAGTAVTDTQYF,TGTGCCAGCAGCCGAGCCGGGACAGCTGTCACAGATACGCAGTATTTT
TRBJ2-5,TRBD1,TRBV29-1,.,CSVEPGQGQGYQETQYF,TGCAGCGTCGAACCGGGACAGGGACAAGGGTACCAAGAGACCCAGTACTTC
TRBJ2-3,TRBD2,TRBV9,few,CASSVPGLAGSDTQYF,TGTGCCAGCAGCGTACCGGGACTAGCGGGATCAGATACGCAGTATTTT
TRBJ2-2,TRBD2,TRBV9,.,CASSPGGADTGELFF,TGTGCCAGCAGCCCCGGGGGGGCTGACACCGGGGAGCTGTTTTTT
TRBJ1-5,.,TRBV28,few,CASSRDSGWGQPQHF,TGTGCCAGCAGCAGGGACTCCGGATGGGGTCAGCCCCAGCATTTT
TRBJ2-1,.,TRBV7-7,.,CASSLGMEGNEQFF,TGTGCTAGCAGCTTGGGGATGGAAGGCAATGAGCAGTTCTTC
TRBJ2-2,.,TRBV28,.,CASRTNTGELFF,TGTGCCAGCAGGACAAATACCGGGGAGCTGTTTTTT
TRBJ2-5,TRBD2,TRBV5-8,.,CASSPGLAGDETQYF,TGTGCCAGCAGCCCGGGACTAGCGGGAGACGAGACCCAGTACTTC
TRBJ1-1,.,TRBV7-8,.,CASSLISVGGMDTEAFF,TGTGCCAGCAGCTTGATCTCCGTCGGGGGGATGGACACTGAAGCTTTCTTT